This TCR beta chain originates from a study of T cells after yellow fever vaccination. Each CDR3 protein is one row after TCRdb ran MiXCR on the 5' RACE reads. The table lists about 160,000 distinct CDR3 sequences, 6% to 7.5% of them singletons. The TCR was taken from a man younger than 35 who received the YFV17D yellow fever vaccine. Sample: CD4+ T cells sorted from PBMCs, taken around 5 days after the first yellow fever vaccination.

In DNA, the CDR3 is TGTGCCAGCAGCTCAGTCCAAGAGACCCAGTACTTC. Residues: CASSSVQETQYF. V and J are TRBV7-2 and TRBJ2-5; D ambiguous. V was cut by 4 bases and J by 1 base, with 4 bases left in between. Germline V gene sequence: CDR1 SGHTA, CDR2 FQGNSA. The CDR3 is made up of 12 amino acids. Full variable domain (missing parts from reference TRBV7-2 and TRBJ2-5): GAGVSQSPSNKVTEKGKDVELRCDPISGHTALYWYRQSLGQGLEFLIYFQGNSAPDKSGLPSDRFSAERTGGSVSTLTIQRTQQEDSAVYLCASSSVQETQYFGPGTRLLVL.